The text below deals with one T cell receptor (beta chain). Its antigen is as yet unknown. Per the germline V gene, CDR1 is SGHVS and CDR2 is FQNEAQ. CDR3 size: 16 residues. The sample originates from a study of monozygotic twins with inflammatory bowel disease. Study-level results: Support was absent for any single strong signal or clonotype linked to IBD.

With the 5' RACE reads reprocessed, TCRdb shows one record per CDR3 protein and no DNA. The sample's table shows some 190,000 distinct CDR3 sequences. The clonotype originates from a human donor with ulcerative colitis or Crohn's disease, or a healthy co-twin of an affected twin (not recorded which). Sequenced sample: blood. The chain uses TRBV7-8 and TRBJ1-6; with no DNA, the TCRdb D assignment of TRBD1 cannot be verified. The CDR3 protein is CASSSRDRGSNSPLHF. Using reference TRBV7-8 and TRBJ1-6 for the parts outside the CDR3, the full variable domain is GAGVSQSPRYKVAKRGQDVALRCDPISGHVSLFWYQQALGQGPEFLTYFQNEAQLDKSGLPSDRFFAERPEGSVSTLKIQRTQQEDSAVYLCASSSRDRGSNSPLHFGNGTRLTVT.